This TCR beta chain was identified during a study of shared clonotypes between healthy human individuals. Germline CDR1 reads SQVTM; CDR2 reads ANQGSEA. This CDR3 has 15 amino acids. J gave up 5 bases and V 3 bases, and 9 bases lay outside the gene matches. The material for each subset, its genomic DNA, was split evenly across several immunoSEQ plates. This table comes from immunoSEQ multiplex PCR, and its TCRdb copy is limited to in-frame clones, with some not included. This table has roughly 500,000 clones, 81% appearing once. Sequenced material: PBMCs. The V call is TRBV29-1, the J call TRBJ2-5, with TRBD2 matching over 10 bases. The TCR sequence derives from a woman aged 40 to 55 in good health. Some clones in this sample may be carry-over from other donors' samples. This CDR3 is CSVEPPSGRRETQYF. The CDR3 region has the DNA TGCAGCGTTGAGCCGCCTAGCGGGAGACGGGAGACCCAGTACTTC.